Listed here are 6 T cell receptor beta chains from one sample, sequenced in a study of blood T cell repertoires in COVID-19. The repertoire was sequenced with immunoSEQ multiplex PCR; TCRdb's copy has only in-frame clones and lacks some. The repertoire holds 200,000 to 300,000 clones, with about 90% as singletons. Source material: peripheral blood. These receptors all stem from a person between 18 and 30 years old with COVID-19, enrolled during active disease.

This chain uses TRBV2 with TRBJ1-5, with 7 bases aligning to TRBD1. The junction had 4 bases not matched to a gene; V was cut back by 3 bases and J by 5 bases. The V gene's germline CDR1 is SNHLY and CDR2 FYNNEI. This CDR3 comprises 14 residues. CDR3 bases: TGTGCCAGCAGTGACAGGGGGGCCTATCAGCCCCAGCATTTT. Protein product: CASSDRGAYQPQHF.

The chain carries TRBV24-1 and TRBJ1-2, with TRBD1 identical over 10 bases. The ends lost 4 bases at V and 3 bases at J; junction bases unmatched: 7. Germline values: CDR1 KGHDR, CDR2 SFDVKD. CDR3 length: 16 residues. Here the CDR3 DNA reads TGTGCCACCAGTGAGGGGGGACAGGGGCCGGACTATGGCTACACCTTC. It specifies CATSEGGQGPDYGYTF.

The chain is built from TRBV19 and TRBJ2-7; 10 bases are shared with TRBD2. The CDR3 is 22 residues long. CDR1 and CDR2 (germline): LNHDA, SQIVND (reference sequence). V gave up 1 base and J gave up 2 bases; unmatched junction bases: 23. CDR3 DNA sequence: TGTGCCAGTAGTATAGGCGTACTAGCGGGACTACGAGCGGGAAATAACACCTACGAGCAGTACTTC. Translation: CASSIGVLAGLRAGNNTYEQYF.

The rearrangement joins TRBV7-6 to TRBJ1-4, with D tentatively TRBD1 (6 bases). CDR1 is SGHVS, CDR2 FNYEAQ, per germline. Trimming removed 5 bases from V and 11 bases from J, with 21 bases in between. This CDR3 contains 15 residues. CDR3 DNA sequence: TGTGCCAGCAGCCCAACTACAGGGATGGGGAAGAAACTGTTTTTT. Amino acid sequence: CASSPTTGMGKKLFF. Complete variable domain (other parts from reference TRBV7-6 and TRBJ1-4): GAGVSQSPRYKVTKRGQDVALRCDPISGHVSLYWYRQALGQGPEFLTYFNYEAQQDKSGLPNDRFSAERPEGSISTLTIQRTEQRDSAMYRCASSPTTGMGKKLFFGSGTQLSVL.

The CDR3 region has the DNA TGTGCCAGTAGTCTAGGACTGACGAACACCATATATTTT. This sequence encodes CASSLGLTNTIYF. The rearrangement links TRBV19 to TRBJ1-3, with D uncertain. V was clipped by 5 bases and J by 7 bases, with 12 bases between them. Germline values: CDR1 LNHDA, CDR2 SQIVND (reference sequence). This CDR3 comprises 13 residues.

The CDR3 coding sequence is TGTGCCAGCAGTGGGTCGACAGGGAATCAGCCCCAGCATTTT. Protein product: CASSGSTGNQPQHF. V is TRBV2 and J is TRBJ1-5; 7 positions match TRBD1. Germline lookup yields CDR1 SNHLY and CDR2 FYNNEI. V shed 4 bases and J 4 bases; nucleotides not matched to a gene: 4. The CDR3 contains 14 residues.